This T cell receptor (beta chain) was found in a study of identifying expanded T cells in peripheral blood (dated by TCRdb to about 2019). For context, the study as a whole: Technical replicates were generated by sequencing separate aliquots of the same genomic DNA pool, with four replicates compared pairwise.

The immunoSEQ Assay, which relies on bias-controlled multiplex PCR amplification of genomic DNA, was used to profile TCRbeta CDR3 regions. As for how the authors treated the data: To quantify the absolute abundance of each unique TCRbeta CDR3 region, the sequences were collapsed and filtered. Differential abundance was assessed using a binomial (Fisher-equivalent) model and a beta-binomial model in which time-dependent variance fitted from healthy donors was added. Any clone with fewer than 5 combined templates was excluded, and a clone was called differentially abundant if its Benjamini-Hochberg FDR was below 0.01. In the beta-binomial model, variance was expressed as a function of the total template count across the two samples, in the form v = (b*log(k)+a)^2. In its TCRdb copy, this immuneACCESS table keeps in-frame sequences only and misses some clones. Where compared with another copy, unresolved V genes explain less than half of these, and the others have no known cause. The D gene and trimming were derived from the DNA, and the V and J assignments and clone size from that table. This sample has around 120,000 clones in its table, and 75% to 90% of those were observed once. The top ten clonotypes cover approximately 8% of the sample.

No immune events, such as infections, were documented for the healthy donors during the collection period. Blood repertoires from healthy donors were used as a training cohort for calibrating time-dependent variance in a beta-binomial model of differential abundance of T-cell clones. The training cohort was composed of roughly ten healthy donors, 3 female and 7 male. On average the donors were 43 years old, and their ages spanned roughly 29 to 70 years. Whole blood, obtained from a commercial supplier, was collected from each healthy donor at three time points spaced about 2 weeks apart. Genomic DNA was extracted from unsorted whole blood for immunosequencing. The investigation overall reported the following: Between technical replicates the binomial model flagged 0.9 to 1.5 differentially abundant clones, whereas over around two weeks the binomial model flagged about 16.4 and over about four weeks 19 to 20. The authors expected biological variance in healthy repertoires might increase further over much longer intervals such as months to years. Both the number of clones called differentially abundant and the false-positive rate were significantly reduced by the beta-binomial model across all healthy-donor time intervals. For all healthy donors, the variance in clone template counts between two-week samples rose significantly as total template count increased.

CDR1 and CDR2 were assigned from the germline V gene as MGHRA and YSYEKL. Deletion took 4 bases off V and 5 bases off J, with a span of 11 bases between the germline ends. From cysteine to phenylalanine, the CDR3 is 14 amino acids long. The entry retains the CDR3 DNA only, 42 bases that are in frame from base 1. Remarks on this clone: This clone's antigen is unknown. Base qualities are missing; no much larger clone stands one base away.

The sequence was obtained from a person aged 18-70 years in good health. The chain uses TRBV4-1 and TRBJ2-2; there is no confident call for the D gene. Material: blood. The nucleotide sequence is TGCGCCAGCAGCCTCGGACCGGATACCGGGGAGCTGTTTTTT. Translated, it gives CASSLGPDTGELFF.